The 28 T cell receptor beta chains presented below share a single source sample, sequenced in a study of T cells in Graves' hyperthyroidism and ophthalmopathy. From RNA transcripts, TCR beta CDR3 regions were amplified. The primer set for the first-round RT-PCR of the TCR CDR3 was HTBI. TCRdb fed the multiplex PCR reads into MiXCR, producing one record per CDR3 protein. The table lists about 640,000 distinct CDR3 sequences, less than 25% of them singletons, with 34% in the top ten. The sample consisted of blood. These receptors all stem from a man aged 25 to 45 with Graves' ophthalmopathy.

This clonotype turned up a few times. CDR3 residues: CASSFTSRDRGLPSTGELFF. The CDR3 region has the DNA TGTGCCAGCAGTTTTACAAGCCGGGACAGGGGACTCCCGAGCACCGGGGAGCTGTTTTTT. The chain recombines TRBV6-2 or TRBV6-3 with TRBJ2-2; 10 bases match TRBD1. V was clipped by 4 bases and J by 4 bases; unmatched bases: 18. CDR1 and CDR2 (germline): MNHEY, SVGEGT. The CDR3 contains 20 residues.

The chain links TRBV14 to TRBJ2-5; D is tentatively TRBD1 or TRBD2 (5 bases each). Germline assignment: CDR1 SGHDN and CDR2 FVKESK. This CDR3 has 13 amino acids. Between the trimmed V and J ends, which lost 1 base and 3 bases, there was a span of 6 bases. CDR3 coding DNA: TGTGCCAGCAGCCAAGGGGACGAAGAGACCCAGTACTTC. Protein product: CASSQGDEETQYF.

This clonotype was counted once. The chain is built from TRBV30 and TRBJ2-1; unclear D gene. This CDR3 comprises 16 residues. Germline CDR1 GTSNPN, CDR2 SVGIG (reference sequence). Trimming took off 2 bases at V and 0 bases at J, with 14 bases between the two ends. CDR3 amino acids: CAWSKAYSSSYNEQFF. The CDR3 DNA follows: TGTGCCTGGAGTAAGGCTTACTCATCCTCCTACAATGAGCAGTTCTTC.

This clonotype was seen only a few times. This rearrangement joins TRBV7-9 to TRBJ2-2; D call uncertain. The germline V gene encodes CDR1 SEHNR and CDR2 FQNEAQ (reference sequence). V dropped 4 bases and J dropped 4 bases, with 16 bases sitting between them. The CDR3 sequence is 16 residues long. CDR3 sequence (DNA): TGTGCCAGCAGCTCCTTAACTGCGGAACTCACCGGGGAGCTGTTTTTT. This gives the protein CASSSLTAELTGELFF.

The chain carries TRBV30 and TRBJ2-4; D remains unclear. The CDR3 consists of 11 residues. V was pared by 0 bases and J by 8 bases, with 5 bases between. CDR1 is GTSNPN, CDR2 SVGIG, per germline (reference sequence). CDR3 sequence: CAWSVRDIQYF. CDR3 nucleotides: TGTGCCTGGAGTGTAAGAGACATTCAGTACTTC.

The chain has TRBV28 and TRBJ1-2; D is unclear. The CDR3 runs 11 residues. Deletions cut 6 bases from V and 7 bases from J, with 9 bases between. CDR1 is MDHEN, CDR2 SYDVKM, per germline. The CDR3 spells CASSWGLGYTF. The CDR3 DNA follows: TGTGCCAGCAGCTGGGGTCTTGGCTACACCTTC.

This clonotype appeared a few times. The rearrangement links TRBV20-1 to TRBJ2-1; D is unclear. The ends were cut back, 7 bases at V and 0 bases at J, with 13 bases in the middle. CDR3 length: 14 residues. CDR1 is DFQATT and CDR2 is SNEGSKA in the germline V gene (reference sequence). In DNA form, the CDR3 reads TGCAGTGGATCACTCGTTGTCTCCTACAATGAGCAGTTCTTC. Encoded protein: CSGSLVVSYNEQFF.

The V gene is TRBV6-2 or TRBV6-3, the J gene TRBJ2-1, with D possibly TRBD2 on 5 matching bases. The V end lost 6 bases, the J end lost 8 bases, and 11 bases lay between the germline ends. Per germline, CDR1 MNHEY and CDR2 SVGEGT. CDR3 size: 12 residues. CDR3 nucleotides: TGTGCCAGCAGCGTACTAGTTGATGAGCAGTTCTTC. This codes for CASSVLVDEQFF.

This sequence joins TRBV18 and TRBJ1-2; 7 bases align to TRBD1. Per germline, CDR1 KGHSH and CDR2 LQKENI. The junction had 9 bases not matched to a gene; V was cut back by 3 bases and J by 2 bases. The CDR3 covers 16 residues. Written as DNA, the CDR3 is TGTGCCAGCTCACCCTTTAACGGACAGGAAAACTATGGCTACACCTTC. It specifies CASSPFNGQENYGYTF.

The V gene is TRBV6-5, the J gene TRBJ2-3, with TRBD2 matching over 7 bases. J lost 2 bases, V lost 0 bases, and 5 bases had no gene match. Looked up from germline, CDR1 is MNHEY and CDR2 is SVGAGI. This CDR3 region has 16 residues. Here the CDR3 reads CASSYSGGTITDTQYF. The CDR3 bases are TGTGCCAGCAGTTACTCTGGCGGGACTATCACAGATACGCAGTATTTT.

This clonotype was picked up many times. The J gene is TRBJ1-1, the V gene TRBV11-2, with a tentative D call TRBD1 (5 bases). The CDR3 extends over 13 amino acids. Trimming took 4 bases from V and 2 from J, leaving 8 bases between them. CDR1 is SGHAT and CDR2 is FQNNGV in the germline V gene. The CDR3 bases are TGTGCCAGCAGCTCCAGGGTCAACACTGAAGCTTTCTTT. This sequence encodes CASSSRVNTEAFF.

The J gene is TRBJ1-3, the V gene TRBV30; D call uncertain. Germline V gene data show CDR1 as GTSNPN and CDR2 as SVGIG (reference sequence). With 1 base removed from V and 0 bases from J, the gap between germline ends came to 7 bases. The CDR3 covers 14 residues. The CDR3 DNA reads TGTGCCTGGAGTGGGCCTAACTCTGGAAACACCATATATTTT. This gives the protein CAWSGPNSGNTIYF.

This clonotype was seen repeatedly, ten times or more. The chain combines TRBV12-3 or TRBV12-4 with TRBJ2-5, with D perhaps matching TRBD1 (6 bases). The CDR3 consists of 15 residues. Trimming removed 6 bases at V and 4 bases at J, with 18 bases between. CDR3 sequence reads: CASRSRGGPRETQYF. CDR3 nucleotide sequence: TGTGCCAGCAGATCCCGAGGGGGACCTCGAGAGACCCAGTACTTC.

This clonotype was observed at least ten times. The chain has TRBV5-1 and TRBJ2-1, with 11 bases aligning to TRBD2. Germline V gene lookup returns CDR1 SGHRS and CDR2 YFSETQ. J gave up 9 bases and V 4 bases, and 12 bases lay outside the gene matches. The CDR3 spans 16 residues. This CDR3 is CASSLVSGRALGEQFF. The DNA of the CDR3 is TGCGCCAGCAGCCTCGTTAGCGGGAGGGCCCTCGGTGAGCAGTTCTTC.

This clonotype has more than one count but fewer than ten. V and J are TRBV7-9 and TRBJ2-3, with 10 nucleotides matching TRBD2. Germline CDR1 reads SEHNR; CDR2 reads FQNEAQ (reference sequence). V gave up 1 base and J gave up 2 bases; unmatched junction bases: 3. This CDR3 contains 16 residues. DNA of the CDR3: TGTGCCAGCAGCTTAGTGACTAGCGGGCTCACAGATACGCAGTATTTT. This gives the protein CASSLVTSGLTDTQYF.

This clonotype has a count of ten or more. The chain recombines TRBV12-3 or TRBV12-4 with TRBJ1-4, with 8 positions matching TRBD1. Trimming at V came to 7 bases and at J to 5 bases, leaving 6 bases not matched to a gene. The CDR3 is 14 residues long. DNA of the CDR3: TGTGCCAGCACCCCGACAGGGGACAATGAAAAACTGTTTTTT. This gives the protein CASTPTGDNEKLFF.

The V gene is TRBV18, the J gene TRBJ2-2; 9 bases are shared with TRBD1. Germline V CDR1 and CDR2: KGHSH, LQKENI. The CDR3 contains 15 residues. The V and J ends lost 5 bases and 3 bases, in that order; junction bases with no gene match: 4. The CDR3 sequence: CASSSGQGYTGELFF. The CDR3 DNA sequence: TGTGCCAGCTCATCCGGACAGGGGTACACCGGGGAGCTGTTTTTT. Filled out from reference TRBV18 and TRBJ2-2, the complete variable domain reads NAGVMQNPRHLVRRRGQEARLRCSPMKGHSHVYWYRQLPEEGLKFMVYLQKENIIDESGMPKERFSAEFPKEGPSILRIQQVVRGDSAAYFCASSSGQGYTGELFFGEGSRLTVL.

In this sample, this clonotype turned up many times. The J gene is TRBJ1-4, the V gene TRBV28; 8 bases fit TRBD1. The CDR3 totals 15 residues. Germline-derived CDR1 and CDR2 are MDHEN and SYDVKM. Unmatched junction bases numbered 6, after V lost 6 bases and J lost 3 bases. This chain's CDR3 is CASSRDRGPNEKLFF. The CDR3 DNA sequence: TGTGCCAGCAGCCGAGACAGGGGACCTAATGAAAAACTGTTTTTT.

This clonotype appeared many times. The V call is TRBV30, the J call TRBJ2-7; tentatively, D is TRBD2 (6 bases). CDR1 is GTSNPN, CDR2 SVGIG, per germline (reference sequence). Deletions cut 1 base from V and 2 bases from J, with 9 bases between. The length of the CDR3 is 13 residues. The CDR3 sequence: CAWSGGEPYEQYF. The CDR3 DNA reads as TGTGCCTGGAGTGGGGGGGAACCCTACGAGCAGTACTTC.

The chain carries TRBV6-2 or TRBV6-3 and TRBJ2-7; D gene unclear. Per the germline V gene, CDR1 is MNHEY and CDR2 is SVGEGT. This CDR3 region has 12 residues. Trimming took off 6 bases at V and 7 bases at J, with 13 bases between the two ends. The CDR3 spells CASRGPSGEQYF. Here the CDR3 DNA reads TGTGCCAGCAGAGGGCCCTCCGGGGAGCAGTACTTC.

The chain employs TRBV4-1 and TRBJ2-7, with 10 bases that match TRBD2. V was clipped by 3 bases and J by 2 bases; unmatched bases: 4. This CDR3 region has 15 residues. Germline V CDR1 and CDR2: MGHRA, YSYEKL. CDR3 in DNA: TGCGCCAGCAGCCACGGACTAGCGGACACCTACGAGCAGTACTTC. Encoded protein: CASSHGLADTYEQYF.

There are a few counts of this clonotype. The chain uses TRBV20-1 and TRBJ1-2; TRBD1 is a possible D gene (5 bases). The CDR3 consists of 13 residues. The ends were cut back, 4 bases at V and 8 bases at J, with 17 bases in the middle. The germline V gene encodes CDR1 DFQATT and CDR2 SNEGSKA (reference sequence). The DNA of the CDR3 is TGCAGTGCTACCGAGGGCAGGGCGGAAGGCTACACCTTC. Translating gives CSATEGRAEGYTF.

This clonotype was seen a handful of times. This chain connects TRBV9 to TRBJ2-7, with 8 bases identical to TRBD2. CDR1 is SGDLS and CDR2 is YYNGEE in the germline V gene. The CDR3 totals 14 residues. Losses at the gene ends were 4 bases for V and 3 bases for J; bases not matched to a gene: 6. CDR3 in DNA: TGTGCCAGCAGCCCCCGCGGGGGGCACTACGAGCAGTACTTC. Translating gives CASSPRGGHYEQYF.

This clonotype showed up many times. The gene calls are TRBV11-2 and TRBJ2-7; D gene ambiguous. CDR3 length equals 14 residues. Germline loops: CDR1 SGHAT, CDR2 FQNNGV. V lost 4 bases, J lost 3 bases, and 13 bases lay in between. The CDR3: CASSSIDLVYEQYF. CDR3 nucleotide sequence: TGTGCCAGCAGCTCCATCGATCTAGTCTACGAGCAGTACTTC.

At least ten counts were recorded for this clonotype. The CDR3 DNA reads as TGCAGTGCTAGTAATGGGCCCCTATCAACTAATGAAAAACTGTTTTTT. Protein product: CSASNGPLSTNEKLFF. The chain joins TRBV20-1 to TRBJ1-4; D ambiguous. Germline CDR1 reads DFQATT; CDR2 reads SNEGSKA (reference sequence). The CDR3 is made up of 16 amino acids. V gave up 3 bases and J gave up 0 bases, with 14 bases separating them.

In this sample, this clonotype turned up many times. The CDR3 DNA is TGTGCCAGCTTGGGACAGGGAGTGAACACTGAAGCTTTCTTT. Its protein is CASLGQGVNTEAFF. The genes are TRBV7-3 and TRBJ1-1, with TRBD1 identical over 9 bases. Germline-derived CDR1 and CDR2 are SGHTA and FQGTGA. Germline trimming cut 8 bases from V and 0 bases from J; bases unmatched to any gene: 4. The CDR3 runs 14 residues.

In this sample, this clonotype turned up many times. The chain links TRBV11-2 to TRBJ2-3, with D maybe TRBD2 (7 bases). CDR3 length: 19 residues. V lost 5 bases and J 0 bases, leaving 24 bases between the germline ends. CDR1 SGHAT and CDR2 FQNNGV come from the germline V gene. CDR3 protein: CASSQDRTDGRSSTDTQYF. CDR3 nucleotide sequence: TGTGCCAGCAGCCAAGACAGGACTGACGGGAGGTCTAGCACAGATACGCAGTATTTT. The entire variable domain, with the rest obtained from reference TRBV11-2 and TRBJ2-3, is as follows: EAGVAQSPRYKIIEKRQSVAFWCNPISGHATLYWYQQILGQGPKLLIQFQNNGVVDDSQLPKDRFSAERLKGVDSTLKIQPAKLEDSAVYLCASSQDRTDGRSSTDTQYFGPGTRLTVL.

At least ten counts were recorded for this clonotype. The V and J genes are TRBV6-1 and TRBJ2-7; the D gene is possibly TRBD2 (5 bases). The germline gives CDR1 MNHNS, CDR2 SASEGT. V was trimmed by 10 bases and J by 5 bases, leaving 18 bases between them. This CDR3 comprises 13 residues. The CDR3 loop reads CATERSEIDEQYF. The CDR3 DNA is TGTGCCACCGAGCGGTCCGAGATAGACGAGCAGTACTTC.